These 11 T cell receptor beta chains were all obtained from the same sample, sequenced in a study of T cell responses to AZD1222 COVID-19 vaccine. Assay: immunoSEQ multiplex PCR; the TCRdb copy retains only in-frame clones and omits some. This table has approximately 140,000 clones, under 95% appearing once. The sequenced sample was peripheral blood, obtained on day 0 of AZD1222 vaccination. The receptors here all came from an adult in good health.

CDR3 coding DNA: TGTGCCAGCAGCACCGGGACAGGGCGGGACACCATATATTTT. Its protein is CASSTGTGRDTIYF. This rearrangement joins TRBV7-2 to TRBJ1-3; 9 nucleotides align to TRBD1. V was clipped by 5 bases and J by 8 bases; unmatched bases: 7. Looked up from germline, CDR1 is SGHTA and CDR2 is FQGNSA. This CDR3 is 14 amino acids long.

V gene TRBV5-1 combines with J gene TRBJ2-7; D perhaps matches TRBD2 (6 bases). There are 12 residues in the CDR3. Germline V gene lookup returns CDR1 SGHRS and CDR2 YFSETQ. V was pared by 7 bases and J by 3 bases, with 11 bases between. The CDR3 bases are TGCGCCAGCCGGGACTTCTACTACGAGCAGTACTTC. Amino acid sequence: CASRDFYYEQYF.

The table lists this clone with a count of one. This chain joins TRBV6-5 and TRBJ2-3; tentative D call: TRBD1 (5 bases). The CDR3 spans 15 residues. V was clipped by 5 bases and J by 0 bases, with 12 bases between them. Germline CDR1 and CDR2: MNHEY and SVGAGI. The CDR3 coding sequence is TGTGCCAGCAGTACAGGACCCGAAAGCACAGATACGCAGTATTTT. It yields the protein CASSTGPESTDTQYF.

The gene calls are TRBV7-2 and TRBJ1-5; no clear D gene. Trimming left V 5 bases short and J 0 bases short, with 14 bases between. This CDR3 has 16 amino acids. Looked up from germline, CDR1 is SGHTA and CDR2 is FQGNSA. CDR3 region: CASSLILGYSNQPQHF. For the CDR3, the DNA is TGTGCCAGCAGCCTCATCTTAGGTTATAGCAATCAGCCCCAGCATTTT.

This clone was counted a single time. The chain uses TRBV6-4 and TRBJ2-7, with TRBD2 as a possible D gene (5 bases). This CDR3 is built from 10 residues. Trimming shortened V by 7 bases and J by 7 bases, and 8 bases separated the two germline ends. CDR1 is MRHNA, CDR2 SNTAGT, per germline. CDR3 amino acids: CASTPGEQYF. CDR3 coding DNA: TGTGCCAGCACCCCGGGAGAGCAGTACTTC.

J is TRBJ1-1 and V is TRBV5-1; 8 nucleotides agree with TRBD1. The trim removed 4 bases at V and 1 base at J, leaving 3 bases unmatched. Germline CDR1 is SGHRS and CDR2 is YFSETQ. This CDR3 region has 14 residues. The CDR3 region has the DNA TGCGCCAGCAGCGCCGGGACAGGGAACACTGAAGCTTTCTTT. Its translation: CASSAGTGNTEAFF.

The genes are TRBV9 and TRBJ1-2; the match to TRBD1 covers 9 bases. V lost 0 bases and J lost 7; bases outside the gene matches: 1. This CDR3 has 13 amino acids. Germline V gene data show CDR1 as SGDLS and CDR2 as YYNGEE. Here the CDR3 DNA reads TGTGCCAGCAGCGTAGGGACAGGGGTTGGCTACACCTTC. Protein product: CASSVGTGVGYTF. The full variable domain, its missing parts supplied by reference TRBV9 and TRBJ1-2, is DSGVTQTPKHLITATGQRVTLRCSPRSGDLSVYWYQQSLDQGLQFLIQYYNGEERAKGNILERFSAQQFPDLHSELNLSSLELGDSALYFCASSVGTGVGYTFGSGTRLTVV.

This chain joins TRBV6-4 and TRBJ1-1; tentative D call: TRBD1 (5 bases). With 8 bases removed from V and 2 bases from J, the gap between germline ends came to 24 bases. CDR3 size: 17 residues. Germline CDR1 is MRHNA and CDR2 is SNTAGT. CDR3 nucleotides: TGTGCCAGCTACCCCCGGGTGTTTGGGGGAGGAAACACTGAAGCTTTCTTT. Residues: CASYPRVFGGGNTEAFF.

This chain connects TRBV29-1 to TRBJ2-6; D not certain. CDR1 is SQVTM, CDR2 ANQGSEA, per germline. Trimming removed 5 bases from V and 2 bases from J, with 7 bases in between. The CDR3 has 13 amino acids. The DNA for the CDR3 is TGCAGCGTTTTTTGGGCTGGGGCCAACGTCCTGACTTTC. Translated: CSVFWAGANVLTF.

The J gene is TRBJ1-1, the V gene TRBV14, with D maybe TRBD1 (5 bases). The CDR3 length is 17 residues. The germline V and J ends were trimmed by 0 bases and 1 base, with 15 bases remaining between them. Germline values: CDR1 SGHDN, CDR2 FVKESK. The CDR3 reads CASSQDEQVRRNTEAFF. The CDR3 nucleotides are TGTGCCAGCAGCCAAGATGAACAGGTCCGCAGGAACACTGAAGCTTTCTTT.

The chain's CDR3 is CATSRDRVYQPQHF. In nucleotides, the CDR3 is TGTGCCACCAGCAGAGACAGGGTGTATCAGCCCCAGCATTTT. This sequence joins TRBV15 and TRBJ1-5; D might be TRBD1 (5 bases). The CDR3 contains 14 residues. Germline V gene data show CDR1 as LNHNV and CDR2 as YYDKDF (reference sequence). Trimming cost V 0 bases and J 5 bases, with 8 bases left between them.